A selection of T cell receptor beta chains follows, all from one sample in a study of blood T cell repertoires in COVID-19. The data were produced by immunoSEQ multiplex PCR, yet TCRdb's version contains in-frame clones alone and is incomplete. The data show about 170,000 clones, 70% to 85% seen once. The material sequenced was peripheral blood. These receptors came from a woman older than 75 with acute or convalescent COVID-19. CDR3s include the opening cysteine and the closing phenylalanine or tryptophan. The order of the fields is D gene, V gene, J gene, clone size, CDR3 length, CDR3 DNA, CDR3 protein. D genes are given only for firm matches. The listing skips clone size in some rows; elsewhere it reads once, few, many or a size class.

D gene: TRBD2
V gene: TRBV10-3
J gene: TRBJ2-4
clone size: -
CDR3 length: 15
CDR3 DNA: TGTGCCATCAGTGAACTAGCGGGGGAAAGAAACATTCAGTACTTC
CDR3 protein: CAISELAGERNIQYF

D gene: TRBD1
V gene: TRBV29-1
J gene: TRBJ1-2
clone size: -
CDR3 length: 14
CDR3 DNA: TGCAGCGTTGAAGTCGGTACAGGGGGCAAGGGCTACACCTTC
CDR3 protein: CSVEVGTGGKGYTF

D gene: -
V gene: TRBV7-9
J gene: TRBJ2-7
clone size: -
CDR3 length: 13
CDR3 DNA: TGTGCCAGCAGCCGACAGGTGTCCTACGAGCAGTACTTC
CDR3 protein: CASSRQVSYEQYF

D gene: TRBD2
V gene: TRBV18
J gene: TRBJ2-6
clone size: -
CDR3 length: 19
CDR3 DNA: TGTGCCAGCTCCTTCCAACTAGCGGGAGCCGCCTCTGGGGCCAACGTCCTGACTTTC
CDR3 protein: CASSFQLAGAASGANVLTF

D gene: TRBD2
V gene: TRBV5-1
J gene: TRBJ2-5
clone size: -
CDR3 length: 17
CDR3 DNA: TGCGCCAGCAGCTTGGGAGCGGGGGCAACCGGACAAGAGACCCAGTACTTC
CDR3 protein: CASSLGAGATGQETQYF

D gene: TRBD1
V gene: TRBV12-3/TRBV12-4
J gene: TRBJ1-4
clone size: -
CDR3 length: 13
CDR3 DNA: TGTGCCAGCAGCGACAGGGAGAATGAAAAACTGTTTTTT
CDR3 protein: CASSDRENEKLFF

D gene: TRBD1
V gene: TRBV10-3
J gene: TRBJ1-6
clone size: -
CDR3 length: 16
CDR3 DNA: TGTGCCATCAGCTCGGACAGGGGCCCCTATAATTCACCCCTCCACTTT
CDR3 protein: CAISSDRGPYNSPLHF

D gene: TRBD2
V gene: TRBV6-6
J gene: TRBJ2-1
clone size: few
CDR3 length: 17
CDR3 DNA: TGTGCCAGCAGTCCCGGGACTAGCGGGAGTCGGGACAATGAGCAGTTCTTC
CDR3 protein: CASSPGTSGSRDNEQFF

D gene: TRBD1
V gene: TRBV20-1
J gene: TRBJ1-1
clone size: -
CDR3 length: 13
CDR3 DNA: TGCAGTGCTAGTCGTCAGGGGGCAACTGAAGCTTTCTTT
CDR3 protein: CSASRQGATEAFF

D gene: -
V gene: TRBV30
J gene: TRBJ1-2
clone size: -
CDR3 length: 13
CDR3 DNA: TGTGCCTGGAGTGTACTAGGGAACTATGGCTACACCTTC
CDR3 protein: CAWSVLGNYGYTF

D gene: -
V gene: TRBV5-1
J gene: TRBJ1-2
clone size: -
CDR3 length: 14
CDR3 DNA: TGCGCCAGCCGACCGACATTCTTTAACTATGGCTACACCTTC
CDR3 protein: CASRPTFFNYGYTF

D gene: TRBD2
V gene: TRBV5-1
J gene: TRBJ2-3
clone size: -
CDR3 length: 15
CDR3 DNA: TGCGCCAGCAGCATCCTAGCGGGAAGCACAGATACGCAGTATTTT
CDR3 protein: CASSILAGSTDTQYF

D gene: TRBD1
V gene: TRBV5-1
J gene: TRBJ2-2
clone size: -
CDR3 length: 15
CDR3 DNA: TGCGCCAGCAGTTACAGGGGGCATGACACCGGGGAGCTGTTTTTT
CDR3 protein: CASSYRGHDTGELFF

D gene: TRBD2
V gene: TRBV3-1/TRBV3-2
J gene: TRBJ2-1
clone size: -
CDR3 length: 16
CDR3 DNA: TGTGCCAGCAGCCAAACTCGTAGCGGGTCAGGTAATGAGCAGTTCTTC
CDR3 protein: CASSQTRSGSGNEQFF

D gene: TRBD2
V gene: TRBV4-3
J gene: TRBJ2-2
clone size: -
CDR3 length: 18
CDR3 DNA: TGCGCCAGCAGCAAGGGACTAGCGGGAGGGACGAACACCGGGGAGCTGTTTTTT
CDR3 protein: CASSKGLAGGTNTGELFF

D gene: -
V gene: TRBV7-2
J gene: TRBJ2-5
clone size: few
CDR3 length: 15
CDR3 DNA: TGTGCCAGCAGCTTACCAACTACTTTCCAAGAGACCCAGTACTTC
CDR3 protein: CASSLPTTFQETQYF

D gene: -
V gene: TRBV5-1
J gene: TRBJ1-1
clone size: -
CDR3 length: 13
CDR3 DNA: TGCGCCAGCAGAGACTCCCAAAGAACTGAAGCTTTCTTT
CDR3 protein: CASRDSQRTEAFF

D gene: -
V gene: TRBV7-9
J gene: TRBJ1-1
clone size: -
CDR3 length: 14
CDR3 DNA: TGTGCCAGCAGCTTAGGACAGTTGAACACTGAAGCTTTCTTT
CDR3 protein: CASSLGQLNTEAFF

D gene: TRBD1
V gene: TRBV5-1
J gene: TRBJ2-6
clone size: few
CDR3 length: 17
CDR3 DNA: TGCGCCAGCAGCACAGGGGTAGACGCTTCTGGGGCCAACGTCCTGACTTTC
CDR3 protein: CASSTGVDASGANVLTF

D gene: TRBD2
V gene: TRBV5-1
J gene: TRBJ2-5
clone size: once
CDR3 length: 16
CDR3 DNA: TGCGCCAGCAGCGAAACAACTAGCGGGAGTGGAGAGACCCAGTACTTC
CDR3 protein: CASSETTSGSGETQYF

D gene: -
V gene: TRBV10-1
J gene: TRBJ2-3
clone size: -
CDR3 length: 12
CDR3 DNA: TGCGCCAGCAGTGATTACAGCTATACGCAGTATTTT
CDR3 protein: CASSDYSYTQYF

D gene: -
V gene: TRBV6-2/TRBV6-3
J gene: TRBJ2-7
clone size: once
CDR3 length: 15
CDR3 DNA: TGTGCCAGCAGTTACCTGTGGCAGGGGGGTTACGAGCAGTACTTC
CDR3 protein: CASSYLWQGGYEQYF

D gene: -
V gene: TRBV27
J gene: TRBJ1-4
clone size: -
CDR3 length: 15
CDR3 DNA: TGTGCCAGCAGTCCCAACAGGTCAACTAATGAAAAACTGTTTTTT
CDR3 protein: CASSPNRSTNEKLFF

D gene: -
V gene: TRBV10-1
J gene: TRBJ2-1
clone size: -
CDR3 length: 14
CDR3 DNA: TGCGCCAGCAGTGGAGGTCTCCCCCGGGATGAGCAGTTCTTC
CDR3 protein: CASSGGLPRDEQFF

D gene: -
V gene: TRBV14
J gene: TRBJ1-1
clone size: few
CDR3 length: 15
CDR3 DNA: TGTGCCAGCAGCCAACGGGAAAACATGAACACTGAAGCTTTCTTT
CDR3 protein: CASSQRENMNTEAFF

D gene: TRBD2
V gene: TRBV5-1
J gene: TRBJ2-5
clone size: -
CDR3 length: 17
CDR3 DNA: TGCGCCAGCAGCTTGGGATCTAGCGGGAGGAATCAAGAGACCCAGTACTTC
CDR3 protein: CASSLGSSGRNQETQYF

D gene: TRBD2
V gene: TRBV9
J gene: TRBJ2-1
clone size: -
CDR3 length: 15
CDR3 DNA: TGTGCCAGCACCCTCGGGAGCGGGACTTACAATGAGCAGTTCTTC
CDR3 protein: CASTLGSGTYNEQFF

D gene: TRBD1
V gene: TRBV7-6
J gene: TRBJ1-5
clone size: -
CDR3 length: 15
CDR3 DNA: TGTGCCAGCAGCCGAGGACAGGAGTATGGTCAGCCCCAGCATTTT
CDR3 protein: CASSRGQEYGQPQHF

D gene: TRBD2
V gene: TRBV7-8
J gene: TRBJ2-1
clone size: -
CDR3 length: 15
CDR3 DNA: TGTGCCAGCAGCATAGCGGGAGTCCCCTACAATGAGCAGTTCTTC
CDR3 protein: CASSIAGVPYNEQFF

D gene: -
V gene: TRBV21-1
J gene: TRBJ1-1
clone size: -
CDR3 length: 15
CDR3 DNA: TGTGCCAGCAGCCACCGGGAACCTATGAACACTGAAGCTTTCTTT
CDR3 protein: CASSHREPMNTEAFF

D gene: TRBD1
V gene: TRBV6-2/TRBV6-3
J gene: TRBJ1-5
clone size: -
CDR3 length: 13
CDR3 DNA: TGTGCCAGCAGTACGACAGGGGGTCAGCCCCAGCATTTT
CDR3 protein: CASSTTGGQPQHF

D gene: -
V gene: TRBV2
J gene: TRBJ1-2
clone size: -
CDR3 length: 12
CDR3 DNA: TGTGCCAGCAGCGTGGACAGCTATGGCTACACCTTC
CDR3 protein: CASSVDSYGYTF